Detailed here is one TCR beta chain. Germline V CDR1 and CDR2: DFQATT, SNEGSKA (reference sequence). CDR3 size: 14 residues. V trimming: 5 bases; J trimming: 3 bases; junction bases outside the gene matches: 9. This sample was included in a study of blood T cells in healthy people across ages. A second PCR, run for about 7 to 11 cycles, used a sample-barcoded 5' primer plus a J-beta primer mix. Each CDR3 protein is one row after TCRdb ran MiXCR on the 5' RACE reads. The table includes roughly 800,000 distinct CDR3 sequences, roughly 50% detected once. There were at least 6 micrograms of total RNA extracted from every sample.

Input material: blood. The source is a man older than 75 in good health. The chain employs TRBV20-1 and TRBJ2-7, with 8 bases lining up with TRBD2. This CDR3 reads CSARTGTRVYEQYF. The CDR3 DNA follows: TGCAGTGCTCGCACCGGGACTAGGGTCTACGAGCAGTACTTC.